The 17 T cell receptor beta chains reported below all come from one sample, sequenced in a study of T cells in women clearing cervical HPV infection. Clones were sequenced by immunoSEQ multiplex PCR, and TCRdb holds only the in-frame ones, with some missing. This table holds tens of thousands of clones. Sequencing was carried out using blood buffy coat. These receptors were taken from a woman between 18 and 75 years old with a cervical HPV16 infection that either progressed to CIN3+ or cleared (not recorded which).

In the case of this clone: The read terminates 3 residues ahead of where the CDR3 ends, so the germline J gene completes it. The chain links TRBV6-2 or TRBV6-3 to TRBJ2-7, with TRBD2 matching over 7 bases. V gave up 7 bases and J gave up 0 bases; unmatched junction bases: 12. The germline CDR1 and CDR2 sequences are MNHEY and SVGEGT. CDR3 size: 16 residues. The CDR3 protein is CASNPHATGGSYEQYF. CDR3 DNA (partial): TGTGCCAGCAACCCACACGCGACGGGGGGCTCCTACGAG.

Regarding this clone: With the read ending 3 residues before the CDR3 end, the germline J gene is used to fill in that end. The chain joins TRBV10-3 to TRBJ1-4, with 9 positions matching TRBD1. After removal of 0 bases from V and 4 bases from J, the junction contained 6 bases not matched to a gene. Germline assignment: CDR1 ENHRY and CDR2 SYGVKD. The CDR3 consists of 17 residues. CDR3 bases read: TGTGCCATCAGTGAGTCGGGAGGGGGACAGGGTAATGAAAAA. Amino acid sequence: CAISESGGGQGNEK. The CDR3 in its entirety is CAISESGGGQGNEKLFF.

Concerning this clone itself: Read coverage stops 3 residues before the CDR3 terminus; the germline J gene supplies the remainder. The rearrangement uses TRBV7-6 and TRBJ2-2, with D possibly being TRBD1 (5 bases). Germline CDR1 is SGHVS and CDR2 is FNYEAQ. The CDR3 is made up of 15 amino acids. The CDR3 is CASSLARQINEKLFF. The part of the CDR3 DNA that was read is TGTGCCAGCAGCTTAGCGCGACAGATTAATGAAAAG.

Comments on this clone: Sequencing ends 3 residues short of the CDR3 end; the germline J gene provides the rest. This rearrangement joins TRBV7-9 to TRBJ1-6; the match to TRBD1 covers 10 bases. Germline assignment: CDR1 SEHNR and CDR2 FQNEAQ (reference sequence). Trimming took 4 bases from V and 9 from J; bases not matched to a gene: 3. The CDR3 totals 14 residues. CDR3: CASSSGQGLSPLHF. CDR3 DNA, as far as it was read: TGTGCCAGCAGCTCGGGACAGGGGCTTTCACCC.

In the case of this clone: From the germline J gene comes the end of the CDR3, since the read stops 3 residues before it. This chain connects TRBV6-2 or TRBV6-3 to TRBJ1-2; D unresolved. Germline V CDR1 and CDR2: MNHEY, SVGEGT. CDR3 length: 14 amino acids. The CDR3 sequence: CASSLTSGSHDYTF. CDR3 DNA, as far as it was read: TGTGCCAGCAGTTTGACTAGCGGGAGCCACGAC.

On this clone: The DNA ends 3 residues before the CDR3 does, and the rest of the CDR3 is filled in from the germline J gene. The chain links TRBV20-1 to TRBJ2-7, with D unclear. Trimming took off 2 bases at V and 2 bases at J, with 7 bases between the two ends. CDR1 and CDR2 (germline): DFQATT, SNEGSKA (reference sequence). This CDR3 has 12 residues. The CDR3 bases that were read are TGCAGTGCTAGACTCCCTCCCTACGAG. Its protein product is CSARLPPYE. In full, the CDR3 reads CSARLPPYEQYF.

Points on this clone: The read ends 3 residues early relative to the CDR3; the germline J gene fills the gap. The V and J genes are TRBV29-1 and TRBJ1-2; 9 bases align to TRBD1. The CDR3 contains 15 residues. The germline CDR1 and CDR2 sequences are SQVTM and ANQGSEA. V shed 7 bases, J shed 3 bases, and the junction held 12 bases outside the gene matches. The CDR3: CSDGDRVAGDYGYTF. Partial CDR3 DNA: TGCAGCGATGGGGACAGGGTCGCGGGAGACTATGGC.

Details on this clone: Its ends do not fully match the called genes, so a read error is possible. The read ends 3 residues early relative to the CDR3; the germline J gene fills the gap. Other DNA sequences within the sample encode an identical CDR3. V is TRBV5-1 and J is TRBJ1-4; the match to TRBD1 covers 7 bases. This CDR3 is built from 16 residues. CDR1 and CDR2 from the germline V gene are SGHRS and YFSETQ. CDR3 protein: CASSLAPGGTNEKLFF. The DNA read from the CDR3 is TGCGCCAGTAGCTTGGCCCCAGGGGGAACTAATGAAAAA.

About this clone: The DNA ends 3 residues before the CDR3 does, and the rest of the CDR3 is filled in from the germline J gene. V usage is TRBV7-2 and J usage is TRBJ1-2; the D gene is possibly TRBD1 (6 bases). Germline V lookup: CDR1 SGHTA, CDR2 FQGNSA. The CDR3 has 15 residues. CDR3 loop: CASSSLGGGPLDYTF. Partial CDR3 DNA: TGTGCCAGCAGCTCCTTAGGGGGGGGTCCTCTCGAC.

To note about this clone: The sequenced fragment ends 3 residues before the CDR3 boundary, so the rest is inferred from the germline J gene. The chain couples TRBV29-1 to TRBJ2-3; maybe TRBD1 (6 bases). CDR3 length: 13 residues. Per the germline V gene, CDR1 is SQVTM and CDR2 is ANQGSEA. The CDR3 bases that were read are TGCAGCGTTGAAGGGACAGAGAGAGAGACG. Translating gives CSVEGTERET. The full-length CDR3 reads as CSVEGTERETQYF.

A remark on this clone: The read ends 3 residues before the CDR3 terminus; that terminus is restored from the germline J gene. This chain links TRBV19 with TRBJ2-3, with D tentatively TRBD1 or TRBD2 (6 bases each). This CDR3 is 16 amino acids long. The germline V gene has CDR1 LNHDA and CDR2 SQIVND (reference sequence). The sequenced CDR3 bases are TGTGCCAGTATAAGATATGGAGGGGACACCAATCAGACG. Translating it yields CASIRYGGDTNQT. The entire CDR3 sequence reads CASIRYGGDTNQTQYF.

The CDR3 reads CASSLAGSEQYF. CDR3 bases read: TGCGCCAGCAGCTTGGCAGGGTCCGAG. The chain carries TRBV5-1 and TRBJ2-7, with a weak D call TRBD1 (5 bases). The read ends 3 residues early relative to the CDR3; the germline J gene fills the gap. The CDR3 contains 12 residues. Germline CDR1 reads SGHRS; CDR2 reads YFSETQ. V gave up 0 bases and J gave up 6 bases, with 7 bases separating them. The whole variable domain, remainder taken from reference TRBV5-1 and TRBJ2-7, is KAGVTQTPRYLIKTRGQQVTLSCSPISGHRSVSWYQQTPGQGLQFLFEYFSETQRNKGNFPGRFSGRQFSNSRSEMNVSTLELGDSALYLCASSLAGSEQYFGPGTRLTVT.

A remark on this clone: Read coverage stops 3 residues before the CDR3 terminus; the germline J gene supplies the remainder. This rearrangement joins TRBV18 to TRBJ2-1, with TRBD2 as a possible D gene (7 bases). The germline V gene has CDR1 KGHSH and CDR2 LQKENI. V gave up 4 bases and J gave up 8 bases, with 12 bases separating them. This CDR3 contains 13 residues. CDR3 DNA, as far as it was read: TGTGCCAGCTCACGGGGGGGCATGGATGAG. As protein: CASSRGGMDE. In full, the CDR3 is CASSRGGMDEQFF.

As to this clone: The observed sequence ends 3 residues before the CDR3 terminus, with the missing tail filled in from the germline J gene. The rearrangement joins TRBV18 to TRBJ2-1, with 9 bases that match TRBD2. The CDR3 spans 15 residues. Germline V gene data show CDR1 as KGHSH and CDR2 as LQKENI. The junction had 6 bases not matched to a gene; V was cut back by 2 bases and J by 7 bases. Partial CDR3 DNA: TGTGCCAGCTCACCAGGTAGCGGGAGTATTAATGAG. Translation gives CASSPGSGSINE. The entire CDR3 is CASSPGSGSINEQFF.

As regards this clone: The sequence runs out 3 residues before the end of the CDR3; the remainder is reconstructed from the germline J gene. The chain is built from TRBV4-1 and TRBJ1-1; 12 nucleotides line up with TRBD1. Germline lookup yields CDR1 MGHRA and CDR2 YSYEKL. The J segment lost 5 bases and the V segment lost 3 bases, leaving 7 bases of the junction unmatched. This CDR3 has 16 residues. CDR3 DNA, as far as it was read: TGCGCCAGCAGCCAGGCGGGACAGGGGGCTGGAACTGAA. Residues: CASSQAGQGAGTE. The CDR3 as a whole reads CASSQAGQGAGTEAFF.

A word on this clone: The CDR3 extends 3 residues past the end of the read, so its final part is completed from the germline J gene. The rearrangement uses TRBV4-2 and TRBJ1-1; tentative D call: TRBD1 (5 bases). The germline gives CDR1 LGHNA, CDR2 YNFKEQ. With 1 base removed from V and 2 bases from J, the gap between germline ends came to 11 bases. This CDR3 has 15 residues. Partial CDR3 DNA: TGTGCCAGCAGCCAAGTCACAGGAGCAAACACTGAA. Its protein is CASSQVTGANTE. The entire CDR3 protein is CASSQVTGANTEAFF.

Concerning this clone: The read halts 3 residues ahead of the CDR3 end, with the missing end drawn from the germline J gene. The chain carries TRBV2 and TRBJ1-4, with 8 positions matching TRBD1. The length of the CDR3 is 14 residues. CDR1 SNHLY and CDR2 FYNNEI come from the germline V gene. The J segment lost 3 bases and the V segment lost 6 bases, leaving 3 bases of the junction unmatched. CDR3 DNA (partial): TGTGCCAGCAGGGACAGGGAATCTAATGAAAAA. It is translated as CASRDRESNEK. The entire CDR3 reads CASRDRESNEKLFF.